Below are 10 T cell receptor beta chains sequenced from a single sample in a study of immunodeficiency. Profiling relied on immunoSEQ multiplex PCR, and the TCRdb table lists in-frame clones only, not all of them. Here the sample spans a few thousand clones, 75% to 90% being singletons. Sequencing was done on a sample of CD8+ T cells from blood. The receptors were gathered from a human donor in good health.

This clone was found once. J is TRBJ2-1 and V is TRBV6-1, with 12 bases fitting TRBD1. CDR3 length: 18 amino acids. With 0 bases clipped from V and 6 bases from J, the junction kept 9 bases outside the gene matches. CDR1 is MNHNS and CDR2 is SASEGT in the germline V gene. DNA of the CDR3: TGTGCCAGCAGTGAAGCCCGGTACCGGGACAGGGGGCGCAATGAGCAGTTCTTC. Translated: CASSEARYRDRGRNEQFF.

J is TRBJ2-5 and V is TRBV3-1 (or the pseudogene TRBV3-2); 9 bases align to TRBD2. Trimming cost V 1 base and J 4 bases; bases outside gene matches: 10. The CDR3 loop spans 17 amino acids. Germline V lookup: CDR1 LGHDT, CDR2 YNNKEL (reference sequence). The CDR3 reads CASSQGRLAGFVETQYF. CDR3 bases: TGTGCCAGCAGCCAAGGCCGTCTAGCGGGATTTGTAGAGACCCAGTACTTC.

The gene calls are TRBV23-1 and TRBJ1-1; TRBD1 matches 8 bases. TRBV23-1 is noted as an ORF with a role that remains uncertain. This CDR3 has 13 residues. After removal of 9 bases from V and 10 bases from J, the junction contained 13 bases not matched to a gene. This chain's CDR3 is CARKPGQDITAFF. CDR3 nucleotide sequence: TGCGCCAGAAAACCGGGACAGGATATTACAGCTTTCTTT.

The chain is built from TRBV28 and TRBJ1-2; TRBD1 is a possible D gene (6 bases). Trimming stripped 10 bases from V and 3 bases from J, with 21 bases between. The V gene's germline CDR1 is MDHEN and CDR2 SYDVKM. This CDR3 has 15 amino acids. CDR3 sequence (DNA): TGTGCCATCAAACCTCCGGGGGGGCAGCACTATGGCTACACCTTC. Amino acid sequence: CAIKPPGGQHYGYTF.

This clone was counted only a few times. The chain employs TRBV4-2 and TRBJ2-1; the D gene is possibly TRBD2 (6 bases). The CDR3 runs 16 residues. CDR1 LGHNA and CDR2 YNFKEQ come from the germline V gene. V was cut by 2 bases and J by 5 bases, with 16 bases left in between. The CDR3: CASSQTDYHAHNEQFF. CDR3 bases: TGTGCCAGCAGCCAAACGGACTATCACGCGCACAATGAGCAGTTCTTC.

This chain connects TRBV27 to TRBJ2-7; D may be TRBD2 (6 bases). Germline V gene sequence: CDR1 MNHEY, CDR2 SMNVEV (reference sequence). The V gene lost 3 bases and the J gene lost 3 bases, with 12 bases spanning the gap. CDR3 length equals 14 residues. As DNA, the CDR3 is TGTGCCAGCAGTTTCCGGGACTGGGGCTACGAGCAGTACTTC. It codes for CASSFRDWGYEQYF.

The genes are TRBV9 and TRBJ1-1; D may be TRBD1 (5 bases). Trimming stripped 2 bases from V and 0 bases from J, with 11 bases between. Germline V gives CDR1 SGDLS, CDR2 YYNGEE. The CDR3 covers 15 residues. The CDR3 protein is CASSVVDRLNTEAFF. CDR3 nucleotides: TGTGCCAGCAGCGTGGTCGACAGATTGAACACTGAAGCTTTCTTT.

This chain uses TRBV5-6 with TRBJ2-4, with D possibly matching TRBD1 (5 bases). The V gene's germline CDR1 is SGHDT and CDR2 YYEEEE. The CDR3 is 14 amino acids. Trimming took 0 bases from V and 6 from J, leaving 10 bases between them. The CDR3 loop reads CASSLVTGRNIQYF. The CDR3 region has the DNA TGTGCCAGCAGCTTGGTAACAGGTAGAAACATTCAGTACTTC.

V gene TRBV19 combines with J gene TRBJ2-3; 10 nucleotides line up with TRBD2. Trimming removed 10 bases from V and 6 bases from J; junction bases left unmatched: 13. The V gene's germline CDR1 is LNHDA and CDR2 SQIVND (reference sequence). This CDR3 is 15 amino acids long. The DNA for the CDR3 is TGTGCCACCGGGTCTAGCGGGGGCCCTCGGGATACGCAGTATTTT. Translation gives CATGSSGGPRDTQYF.

The rearrangement joins TRBV4-1 to TRBJ2-7, with D tentatively TRBD1 (5 bases). The germline gives CDR1 MGHRA, CDR2 YSYEKL. V lost 3 bases, J lost 6 bases, and 15 bases lay in between. The CDR3 runs to 14 residues. The CDR3 DNA follows: TGCGCCAGCAGCCACCCTGACAGTGCTCCCGAGCAGTACTTC. Protein sequence: CASSHPDSAPEQYF.